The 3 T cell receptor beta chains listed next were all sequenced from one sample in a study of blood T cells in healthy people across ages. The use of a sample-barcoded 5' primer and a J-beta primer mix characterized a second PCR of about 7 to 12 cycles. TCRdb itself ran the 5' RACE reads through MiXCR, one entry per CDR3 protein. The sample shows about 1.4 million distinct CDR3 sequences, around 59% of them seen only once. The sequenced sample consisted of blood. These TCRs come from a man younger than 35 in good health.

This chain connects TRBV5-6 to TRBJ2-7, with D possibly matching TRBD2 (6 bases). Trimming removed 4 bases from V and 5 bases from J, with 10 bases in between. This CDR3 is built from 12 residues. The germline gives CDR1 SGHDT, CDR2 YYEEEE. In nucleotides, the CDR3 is TGTGCCAGCAGCGGGGGACTGCACGAGCAGTACTTC. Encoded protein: CASSGGLHEQYF.

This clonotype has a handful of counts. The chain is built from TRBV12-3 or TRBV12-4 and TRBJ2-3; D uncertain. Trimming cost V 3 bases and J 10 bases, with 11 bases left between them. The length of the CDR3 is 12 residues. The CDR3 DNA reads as TGTGCCAGCAGTTTGTCAGGCTACCCGCAGTATTTT. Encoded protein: CASSLSGYPQYF.

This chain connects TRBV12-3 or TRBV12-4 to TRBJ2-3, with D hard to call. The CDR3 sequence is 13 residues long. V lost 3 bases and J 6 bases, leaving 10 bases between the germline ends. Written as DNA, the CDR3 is TGTGCCAGCAGTTTCCCTAGTGTCGATACGCAGTATTTT. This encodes CASSFPSVDTQYF.